This T cell receptor (beta chain) stems from a study of post-analysis software for immune sequencing data. Every TCR beta cDNA library bore unique molecular identifiers. TCRdb re-called the PCR reads with MiXCR, one entry per CDR3 protein. This sample has 750,000 to 950,000 distinct CDR3 sequences, with around 46% found just once. Notes on this clonotype: Its target is not known.

Germline V gene data show CDR1 as SGHKS and CDR2 as YYEKEE (reference sequence). The germline V and J ends were trimmed by 0 bases and 3 bases, with 21 bases remaining between them. The CDR3 sequence is 18 residues long. Study results and limitations: The authors found that F measure strongly co-clustered same-batch samples. Multiple sclerosis patients had significantly lower normalized Chao1 diversity than controls. Relative to controls, patients had several TRBV segments at higher frequency, with TRBV5-6, TRBV5-1 and TRBV20-1 among these.

The source is a girl aged 5-17 years with multiple sclerosis. The source material was blood. The V gene is TRBV5-5, the J gene TRBJ1-1; the D is unclear. The CDR3 is CASSLEVYWGLFDTEAFF. The CDR3 nucleotides read TGTGCCAGCAGCTTGGAGGTCTACTGGGGTCTTTTTGACACTGAAGCTTTCTTT.